This TCR beta chain was observed in a study of T cells in Graves' hyperthyroidism and ophthalmopathy (dated by TCRdb to about 2019). Background on the whole study: Peripheral blood was collected at initial diagnosis, before any treatment. An independent validation cohort of some 18 hyperthyroidism patients and 17 patients who later progressed to ophthalmopathy tested prospective prediction of ophthalmopathy. Thyroid tissue and blood T-cell repertoires from about six Graves' hyperthyroidism patients were also compared in the study. According to the paper, TCR Vbeta CDR3 sequencing was carried out on 135 peripheral blood samples, which came from under 50 ophthalmopathy, under 85 hyperthyroidism and some 17 progressor patients. After sampling, hyperthyroidism patients received methimazole starting at 30 mg daily, and ophthalmopathy patients received high-dose intravenous methylprednisolone. For training and testing, the 100 or so patients in the discovery cohort were randomly divided in a 7:3 ratio. A discovery cohort of approximately 97 patients, roughly 45 with Graves' ophthalmopathy and approximately 57 with stable Graves' hyperthyroidism, was used to find distinguishing TCR V-J signatures. What the authors observed across the whole study: Sample size was not statistically predetermined, and blinding of investigators to group allocation was not performed. In validation, the model predicted progression to ophthalmopathy with approximately 71% sensitivity and about 72% specificity, a median of around six months before onset. Most expanded thyroid clonotypes (frequency above 0.001) were also detected in blood, suggesting blood repertoires may reflect thyroid immune responses. In cross-validation, a model built on a 13 V-J signature told ophthalmopathy apart from stable hyperthyroidism with over 85% sensitivity and about 81% specificity, and in testing the same model reached 80%/75%.

The TCR beta CDR3 regions were amplified from the RNA transcripts. The TCR CDR3 was subjected to a first round of RT-PCR using the HTBI primer set and the Qiagen OneStep RT-PCR kit. Libraries were constructed in a second round of multiplex PCR, after which size selection and purification were performed. Paired-end sequencing of the libraries was performed with 100 bp reads on an Illumina HiSeq2000. The paper's processing steps were these. SOAPnuke was used to process the raw data, throwing out any read that contained adapters or uncalled bases, had a mean Phred below 15, or lacked an exact constant-primer or identifier match. High-quality paired reads were merged with COPE v1.2.5, and unique nucleotide sequences were defined as clonotypes. MiTCR v1.1 was used to align clonotypes to the IMGT TRBV, TRBD and TRBJ reference segments. The analysis included only V-J combinations with a frequency above 0.0001, which together covered 99% to 99.2% of the repertoires. The TCS score was defined as the ratio of F50 (clonal expansion) to E x V (chaos), calculated using BLOSUM62-based TCRdist between CDR3 peptides within each V-J. Welch's t-statistics and random forest reduced 500 to 650 V-J features to 13, which were used in a naive Bayes classifier (R e1071). The Morisita-Horn index was used to measure how similar the thyroid and blood repertoires were. The public reads were reanalyzed by TCRdb: fastp trimming at Q25, MiXCR alignment, in-frame beta chains only. One record per CDR3 amino acid sequence lists the most common genes and DNA. For this entry, the V and J calls and clone size follow TCRdb and not the study's own pipeline. Recorded for this sample are 700,000 to 850,000 distinct CDR3 sequences; about a third of them occurred a single time. Of the sample, 30% to 40% is held by the ten largest clones.

For CDR1 and CDR2, the germline V gene (reference sequence) lists SGHKS and YYEKEE. V lost 0 bases and J lost 7 bases, and the count of bases not matched to a germline gene is 5. The CDR3 has 15 amino acids, counting the end cysteine and phenylalanine. Only the CDR3 part of the read is kept: 45 bases, read in frame from the first base. This clonotype was counted at least ten times. Its antigen is not yet known. No quality values exist for individual bases; no much larger clone is one base distant. Stable Graves' hyperthyroidism was defined as no progression to ophthalmopathy during 18 months of follow-up. The hyperthyroidism patients were between 18 and 65 years old and newly diagnosed, with a disease duration of less than 2 months. Exclusion was applied to patients with uncontrolled infections, other autoimmune diseases, pregnancy or lactation. Diagnoses were based on clinical symptoms, serum thyroxine and TRAb, thyroid ultrasound and orbital computed tomography. PBMCs were isolated from approximately 10 ml of fresh peripheral blood by Ficoll-Paque density gradient centrifugation. Total RNA was extracted with Trizol reagent, and quality was checked on an Agilent 2100 Bioanalyzer.

The TCR was taken from a middle-aged woman with Graves' hyperthyroidism. The specimen was blood. The rearrangement combines TRBV5-5 with TRBJ1-2, with TRBD1 identical over 11 junction bases. In nucleotide form, the sequence is TGTGCCAGCAGCTTGGACCGGGACAGGGGGTTTGGCTACACCTTC. This sequence encodes CASSLDRDRGFGYTF.